Given below is one TCR beta chain in context. J gave up 3 bases and V 5 bases, and 4 bases lay outside the gene matches. This CDR3 is built from 14 residues. Germline loops: CDR1 MNHEY, CDR2 SVGAGI. This sample is drawn from a study of blood T cell repertoires in COVID-19. The method was immunoSEQ multiplex PCR; TCRdb's version includes in-frame clones alone and lacks a portion of them. The profile shows tens of thousands of clones, about 87% of them singletons. The source of this sequence is a human donor with acute or convalescent COVID-19. The donor label of this sample is uncertain. Sequenced material: peripheral blood. The V gene is TRBV6-5, the J gene TRBJ1-3; 7 bases agree with TRBD1. Here the CDR3 DNA reads TGTGCCAGCAGTCCGACAGGGAATGGAAACACCATATATTTT. Amino acid sequence: CASSPTGNGNTIYF.